This TCR beta chain was recovered during a study of blood T cell repertoires in COVID-19. The table came from immunoSEQ multiplex PCR; TCRdb's copy has only in-frame clones and leaves some out. The profile covers about 300,000 clones, with more than 70% appearing a single time and approximately 1.5% taken by the ten largest. This CDR3 spans 15 amino acids. V lost 5 bases and J lost 4; bases outside the gene matches: 7. Germline V gene sequence: CDR1 MDHEN, CDR2 SYDVKM. V is TRBV28 and J is TRBJ2-7; 11 bases agree with TRBD2. This receptor was taken from a woman aged 45-60 years with acute or convalescent COVID-19. The sequenced material came from peripheral blood. This CDR3 reads CASSQPRLAGYEQYF. CDR3 sequence (DNA): TGTGCCAGCAGTCAGCCGAGACTAGCGGGGTACGAGCAGTACTTC.